Listed below are T cell receptor beta chains from one sample, sequenced in a study of cytotoxic CD8 clonotypes in ibrutinib-treated CLL. The protocol was immunoSEQ multiplex PCR, while the TCRdb copy is restricted to in-frame clones and leaves out a portion. The table has about 15,000 clones, over 60% seen once. This specimen consisted of PBMCs, obtained before ibrutinib treatment. All receptors derive from a human donor with chronic lymphocytic leukemia. Both conserved end residues are part of each CDR3. The D gene is left open where the match is weak. Clone size is stated in some rows and not others, as once, few, many or a class when expanded.

TRBV6-6	TRBD2	-	TRBJ2-3	CASRPSGSGDTQYF	TGTGCCAGCAGGCCTAGCGGGAGTGGAGATACGCAGTATTTT
TRBV11-2	TRBD1	-	TRBJ1-2	CASSNPGTGNYGYTF	TGTGCCAGCAGCAATCCCGGGACAGGGAACTATGGCTACACCTTC
TRBV7-6	-	-	TRBJ2-1	CASSSVGDEQFF	TGTGCCAGCAGCTCGGTGGGGGATGAGCAGTTCTTC
TRBV6-1	-	-	TRBJ2-1	CASSEVNEQFF	TGTGCCAGCAGTGAAGTTAATGAGCAGTTCTTC
TRBV27	TRBD2	-	TRBJ2-2	CASSLWWRGAGELFF	TGTGCCAGCAGTTTATGGTGGCGGGGGGCTGGGGAGCTGTTTTTT
TRBV15	TRBD2	-	TRBJ2-1	CATSGITGLAGPNEQFF	TGTGCCACCAGCGGAATAACGGGACTAGCGGGACCCAATGAGCAGTTCTTC
TRBV11-3	TRBD2	-	TRBJ2-1	CASSWTSGDHGEQFF	TGTGCCAGCAGTTGGACTAGCGGGGACCACGGGGAGCAGTTCTTC
TRBV7-2	TRBD1	-	TRBJ2-3	CASRRTGSRITTDTQYF	TGTGCCAGCAGGCGGACAGGGTCCCGTATCACCACAGATACGCAGTATTTT
TRBV4-2	-	-	TRBJ2-5	CASSQEGRGWGSQETQYF	TGTGCCAGCAGCCAAGAAGGCCGGGGGTGGGGGTCCCAAGAGACCCAGTACTTC
TRBV6-4	-	-	TRBJ2-2	CASRGQRNTGELFF	TGTGCCAGCAGAGGACAGAGGAACACCGGGGAGCTGTTTTTT
TRBV5-4	-	-	TRBJ2-1	CASSSSFSDNEQFF	TGTGCCAGCAGCTCCTCTTTTAGCGACAATGAGCAGTTCTTC
TRBV28	-	once	TRBJ2-1	CASTAAPLHEQFF	TGTGCCAGCACCGCGGCCCCTCTCCATGAGCAGTTCTTC
TRBV10-1	TRBD2	-	TRBJ2-1	CASSDPSGRYNEQFF	TGCGCCAGCAGTGACCCTAGCGGGCGGTACAATGAGCAGTTCTTC
TRBV6-5	TRBD1	-	TRBJ2-1	CASSYSGVGDSRFF	TGTGCCAGCAGTTACTCGGGTGTTGGGGACAGTCGGTTCTTC
TRBV5-6	TRBD2	-	TRBJ2-3	CASSRKPRSGGTTDTQYF	TGTGCCAGCAGCAGAAAACCCCGTAGCGGGGGGACCACAGATACGCAGTATTTT
TRBV4-2	TRBD2	-	TRBJ2-1	CASSHDLAVLSYNEQFF	TGTGCCAGCAGCCATGACCTAGCGGTCCTTTCCTACAATGAGCAGTTCTTC
TRBV13	-	-	TRBJ2-1	CASSVEIARGNEQFF	TGTGCCAGCAGCGTCGAGATAGCTCGGGGGAATGAGCAGTTCTTC
TRBV5-4	-	-	TRBJ1-1	CATRRGGGTEAFF	TGTGCCACGCGGAGGGGTGGCGGCACTGAAGCTTTCTTT
TRBV2	TRBD2	-	TRBJ2-1	CASSTSASYNEQFF	TGTGCCAGCAGCACTAGCGCCTCCTACAATGAGCAGTTCTTC
TRBV5-8	-	-	TRBJ2-6	CASSRAWAGANVLTF	TGTGCCAGCAGCCGGGCCTGGGCTGGGGCCAACGTCCTGACTTTC
TRBV5-1	-	-	TRBJ2-7	CASSPSHFHEQYF	TGCGCCAGCAGCCCGTCACATTTTCACGAGCAGTACTTC
TRBV27	TRBD2	-	TRBJ2-1	CASRSGTSVSSVEQFF	TGTGCCAGCAGATCCGGGACTAGCGTTAGTTCGGTTGAGCAGTTCTTC
TRBV6-5	-	-	TRBJ2-3	CASSYEFGTDTQYF	TGTGCCAGCAGTTACGAGTTCGGGACAGATACGCAGTATTTT
TRBV7-6	TRBD1	few	TRBJ1-1	CASSLVPSAGQGTEAFF	TGTGCCAGCAGCTTAGTTCCCTCCGCGGGACAGGGAACTGAAGCTTTCTTT
TRBV11-2	-	-	TRBJ2-2	CASSLGGGGAGELFF	TGTGCCAGCAGCTTAGGGGGCGGGGGCGCCGGGGAGCTGTTTTTT
TRBV11-3	TRBD1	-	TRBJ1-1	CASSLRGGHTEAFF	TGTGCCAGCAGCTTAAGAGGGGGCCATACTGAAGCTTTCTTT
TRBV7-9	-	few	TRBJ1-1	CASSWALTSGAFF	TGTGCCAGCAGCTGGGCCCTGACTTCCGGAGCTTTCTTT
TRBV15	TRBD2	-	TRBJ2-3	CATSRALAGGWTQYF	TGTGCCACCAGCAGAGCTCTAGCGGGGGGGTGGACGCAGTATTTT
TRBV5-6	TRBD1	-	TRBJ1-1	CASSRQGMNTEAFF	TGTGCCAGCAGTCGACAGGGAATGAACACTGAAGCTTTCTTT
TRBV27	-	-	TRBJ1-3	CASSPISSGNTIYF	TGTGCCAGCAGTCCGATCTCCTCTGGAAACACCATATATTTT
TRBV5-4	-	-	TRBJ1-2	CASSLSLVHYFF	TGTGCCAGCAGCTTGTCACTGGTCCATTACTTCTTC
TRBV7-6	-	-	TRBJ2-1	CASSFGEQFF	TGTGCCAGCAGCTTCGGTGAGCAGTTCTTC
TRBV9	-	-	TRBJ2-3	CASSVDLASTDTQYF	TGTGCCAGCAGCGTAGACCTCGCGAGCACAGATACGCAGTATTTT
TRBV19	TRBD2	-	TRBJ2-5	CASSASGGAQETQYF	TGTGCCAGTAGTGCTAGCGGGGGGGCTCAAGAGACCCAGTACTTC
TRBV5-6	TRBD2	-	TRBJ2-5	CASSPRRLAGGELQYF	TGTGCCAGCAGTCCCCGACGACTAGCGGGGGGGGAACTCCAGTACTTC
TRBV5-4	-	-	TRBJ1-4	CASSLDARLNEKLFF	TGTGCCAGCAGCTTGGACGCCAGGCTAAATGAAAAACTGTTTTTT
TRBV6-1	TRBD2	-	TRBJ2-1	CASSEAVAGGYNEQFF	TGTGCCAGCAGTGAAGCGGTGGCGGGAGGGTACAATGAGCAGTTCTTC
TRBV4-2	TRBD2	-	TRBJ2-1	CASSHRGDNEQFF	TGTGCCAGCAGCCACCGGGGGGACAATGAGCAGTTCTTC
TRBV15	-	once	TRBJ2-3	CATTSLAPDLWADTQYF	TGTGCCACCACCAGTCTCGCGCCTGATCTTTGGGCAGATACGCAGTATTTT
TRBV28	-	-	TRBJ1-5	CASTNRGNQPQHF	TGTGCCAGCACTAACAGGGGCAATCAGCCCCAGCATTTT